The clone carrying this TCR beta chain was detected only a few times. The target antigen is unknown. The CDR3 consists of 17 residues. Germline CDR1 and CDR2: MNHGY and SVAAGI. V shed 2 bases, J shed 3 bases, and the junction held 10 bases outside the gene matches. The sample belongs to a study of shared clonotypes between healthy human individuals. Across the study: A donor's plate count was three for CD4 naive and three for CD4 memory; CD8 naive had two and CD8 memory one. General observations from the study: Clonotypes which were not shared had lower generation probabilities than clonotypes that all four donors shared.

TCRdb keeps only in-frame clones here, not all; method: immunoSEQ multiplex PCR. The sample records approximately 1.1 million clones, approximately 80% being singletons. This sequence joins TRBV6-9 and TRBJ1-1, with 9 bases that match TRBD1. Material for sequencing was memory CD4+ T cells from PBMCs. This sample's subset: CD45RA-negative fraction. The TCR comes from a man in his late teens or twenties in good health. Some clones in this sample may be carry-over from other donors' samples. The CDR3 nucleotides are TGTGCCAGCAGTTATGGGCAAAGACAGGGGGAGGACACTGAAGCTTTCTTT. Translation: CASSYGQRQGEDTEAFF.